This TCR beta chain derives from a study of shared clonotypes between healthy human individuals. Across the study: There were three CD4 naive, three CD4 memory, two CD8 naive and one CD8 memory plates per donor.

In the naive CD8 group, cells lacked CD45RO and were positively selected for CCR7, so terminally differentiated effector memory CD45RA+ cells were left out. Per the germline V gene, CDR1 is SNHLY and CDR2 is FYNNEI. This CDR3 is built from 15 residues. Deletions cut 6 bases from V and 1 base from J, with 15 bases between. TCRdb keeps only in-frame clones here, not all; method: immunoSEQ multiplex PCR. The sample yields approximately 590,000 clones, over 95% seen once. V gene TRBV2 combines with J gene TRBJ1-1; perhaps TRBD1 as D (6 bases). The clonotype comes from a woman in her twenties or thirties in good health. Sequencing used naive CD8+ T cells sorted from blood. CDR3 amino acids: CASSATGQSNTEAFF. The CDR3, as DNA: TGTGCCAGCAGCGCCACGGGACAATCGAACACTGAAGCTTTCTTT.